This is a list of T cell receptor beta chains from one sample in a study of blood T cells in healthy people across ages. TCRdb fed the 5' RACE reads into MiXCR, producing one record per CDR3 protein. The data show around 1,500,000 distinct CDR3 sequences, approximately 42% seen once. Specimen: blood. The origin of the receptors is a woman between 18 and 29 years old in good health. Both conserved end residues are part of each CDR3. Fields, in order: J gene, V gene, CDR3 protein.

J: TRBJ2-7; V: TRBV6-6; CDR3: CASSYPRDRGYEQYF
J: TRBJ1-2; V: TRBV7-9; CDR3: CASGPVGGYGYTF
J: TRBJ1-3; V: TRBV10-3; CDR3: CATRGAGSSGNTIYF
J: TRBJ2-5; V: TRBV12-3/TRBV12-4; CDR3: CASTDKPFGQPRGETQYF
J: TRBJ2-1; V: TRBV5-1; CDR3: CTSGSGRLKDNEQFF
J: TRBJ1-2; V: TRBV27; CDR3: CASSLATGGYGYTF
J: TRBJ1-2; V: TRBV6-1; CDR3: CASSEAQRTWNGYTF
J: TRBJ2-3; V: TRBV7-3; CDR3: CASSLQNTDTQYF
J: TRBJ2-7; V: TRBV9; CDR3: CASSPQGRSYEQYF
J: TRBJ2-5; V: TRBV5-1; CDR3: CASRSRGGNEQYF
J: TRBJ1-4; V: TRBV28; CDR3: CASSPRTLPNEKLFF
J: TRBJ2-7; V: TRBV9; CDR3: CASSFTTGTLGYNEQYF
J: TRBJ1-2; V: TRBV20-1; CDR3: CSAMGSVNYGYTF
J: TRBJ2-1; V: TRBV7-2; CDR3: CASSLSSGVYNEQFF